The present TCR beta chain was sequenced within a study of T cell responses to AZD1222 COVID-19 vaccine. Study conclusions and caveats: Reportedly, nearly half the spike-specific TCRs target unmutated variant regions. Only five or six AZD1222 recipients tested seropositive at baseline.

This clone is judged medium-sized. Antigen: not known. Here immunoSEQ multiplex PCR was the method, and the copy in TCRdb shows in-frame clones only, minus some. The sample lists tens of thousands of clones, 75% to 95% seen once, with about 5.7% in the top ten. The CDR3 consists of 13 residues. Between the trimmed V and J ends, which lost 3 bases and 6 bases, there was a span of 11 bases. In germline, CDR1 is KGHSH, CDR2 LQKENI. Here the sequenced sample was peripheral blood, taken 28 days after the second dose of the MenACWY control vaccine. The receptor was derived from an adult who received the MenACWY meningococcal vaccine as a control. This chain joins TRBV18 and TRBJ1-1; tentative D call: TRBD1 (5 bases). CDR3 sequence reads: CASSPGAGSEAFF. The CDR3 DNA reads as TGTGCCAGCTCACCCGGGGCAGGGTCTGAAGCTTTCTTT.